These 5 T cell receptor beta chains were sequenced from one sample in a study of OX40 agonist ivuxolimab in advanced cancers. The data were produced by immunoSEQ multiplex PCR, yet TCRdb's version contains in-frame clones alone and is incomplete. The sample comprises 30,000 to 35,000 clones, 74% of which are singletons, and about 21% rests with the top ten. This specimen was CD4+ or CD8+ T cells sorted from blood, taken in a trial of the OX40 agonist ivuxolimab. The receptors stem from an adult with an advanced solid tumor such as melanoma, head and neck, liver or kidney cancer.

The chain combines TRBV19 with TRBJ2-5, with D perhaps assigned TRBD1 or TRBD2 (5 bases each). The CDR3 length is 14 residues. Germline CDR1 reads LNHDA; CDR2 reads SQIVND (reference sequence). DNA of the CDR3: TGTGCTACATCCGGGGCACCCTACCAAGAGACCCAGTACTTC. Protein: CATSGAPYQETQYF.

V is TRBV5-6 and J is TRBJ1-4; 12 positions match TRBD1. Germline V gene sequence: CDR1 SGHDT, CDR2 YYEEEE. Trimming cost V 4 bases and J 7 bases; bases outside gene matches: 5. The CDR3 sequence is 15 residues long. The CDR3: CASSGRDRGREKLFF. The CDR3 bases are TGTGCCAGCAGCGGCCGGGACAGGGGGCGTGAAAAACTGTTTTTT.

The V and J genes are TRBV12-5 and TRBJ1-5; possible D gene TRBD1, 5 bases. This CDR3 region has 11 residues. Per the germline V gene, CDR1 is LGHNT and CDR2 is FRNRAP. With 9 bases removed from V and 8 bases from J, the gap between germline ends came to 11 bases. The CDR3 here is CARGDLEPQHF. CDR3 in DNA: TGTGCTAGGGGGGACCTCGAGCCCCAGCATTTT.

J is TRBJ2-1 and V is TRBV28; D not resolved. There are 12 residues in the CDR3. V shed 5 bases and J shed 8 bases, with 10 bases lying between them. From germline, CDR1 is MDHEN and CDR2 SYDVKM. The CDR3 DNA reads as TGTGCCAGCAGTCCCCTTGGGGATGAGCAGTTCTTC. Translation gives CASSPLGDEQFF.

The chain has TRBV6-6 and TRBJ1-3; possible D gene TRBD1, 5 bases. This CDR3 spans 15 amino acids. V was trimmed by 8 bases and J by 0 bases, leaving 14 bases between them. In germline, CDR1 is MNHNY, CDR2 SVGAGI (reference sequence). The CDR3 is CASGGDQNSGNTIYF. The CDR3 DNA reads TGTGCCAGCGGCGGGGACCAGAACTCTGGAAACACCATATATTTT.